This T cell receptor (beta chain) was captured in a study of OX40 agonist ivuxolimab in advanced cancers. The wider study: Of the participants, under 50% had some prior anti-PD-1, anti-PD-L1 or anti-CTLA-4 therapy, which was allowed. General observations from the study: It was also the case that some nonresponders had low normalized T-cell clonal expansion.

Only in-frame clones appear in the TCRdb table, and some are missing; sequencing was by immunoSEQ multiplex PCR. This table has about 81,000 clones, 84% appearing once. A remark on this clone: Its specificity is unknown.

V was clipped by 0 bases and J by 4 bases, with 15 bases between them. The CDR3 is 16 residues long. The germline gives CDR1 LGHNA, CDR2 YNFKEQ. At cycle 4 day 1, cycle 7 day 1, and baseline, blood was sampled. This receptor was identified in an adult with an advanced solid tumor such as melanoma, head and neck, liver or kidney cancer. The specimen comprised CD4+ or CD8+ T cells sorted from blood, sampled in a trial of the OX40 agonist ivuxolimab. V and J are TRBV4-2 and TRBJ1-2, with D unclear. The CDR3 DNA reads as TGTGCCAGCAGCCAAGATGCCAGCCCCGTAGGCTATGGCTACACCTTC. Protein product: CASSQDASPVGYGYTF.